This passage covers 8 T cell receptor beta chains from one sample sequenced in a study of blood T cell repertoires in COVID-19. This table comes from immunoSEQ multiplex PCR, and its TCRdb copy is limited to in-frame clones, with some not included. The sample includes some 150,000 clones, 84% of them seen just once. The specimen sequenced was peripheral blood. These receptor sequences come from a woman in her fifties or sixties in a cohort sampled during active or convalescent COVID-19.

This sequence joins TRBV3-1 (or the pseudogene TRBV3-2) and TRBJ1-1, with 7 bases matching TRBD1. The CDR3 runs to 17 residues. V lost 2 bases and J lost 6; bases outside the gene matches: 15. Germline V gene data show CDR1 as LGHDT and CDR2 as YNNKEL (reference sequence). The CDR3 DNA reads TGTGCCAGCAGCCAACTCCCGACAGGGTTAAGGGTCCCTGAAGCTTTCTTT. Protein sequence: CASSQLPTGLRVPEAFF.

The chain is built from TRBV2 and TRBJ1-5, with unresolved D. Germline CDR1 and CDR2: SNHLY and FYNNEI. V dropped 5 bases and J dropped 7 bases, with 18 bases sitting between them. CDR3 size: 15 residues. In DNA form, the CDR3 reads TGTGCCAGCAGTCCCTGGGCCAACGGGGTACAGCCCCAGCATTTT. This translates into CASSPWANGVQPQHF.

The chain couples TRBV11-2 to TRBJ2-2; TRBD1 is a possible D gene (5 bases). CDR1 SGHAT and CDR2 FQNNGV come from the germline V gene. The CDR3 is 14 residues long. V was trimmed by 1 base and J by 5 bases, leaving 8 bases between them. CDR3 sequence reads: CASSLGGGTGELFF. The CDR3 DNA sequence: TGTGCCAGCAGCTTAGGGGGCGGTACCGGGGAGCTGTTTTTT. The full variable domain, its missing parts supplied by reference TRBV11-2 and TRBJ2-2, is EAGVAQSPRYKIIEKRQSVAFWCNPISGHATLYWYQQILGQGPKLLIQFQNNGVVDDSQLPKDRFSAERLKGVDSTLKIQPAKLEDSAVYLCASSLGGGTGELFFGEGSRLTVL.

There are a few counts of this clone. V is TRBV3-1 (or the pseudogene TRBV3-2) and J is TRBJ2-5, with 12 bases identical to TRBD2. Germline-derived CDR1 and CDR2 are LGHDT and YNNKEL (reference sequence). The CDR3 has 17 amino acids. Trimming cost V 0 bases and J 5 bases; bases outside gene matches: 7. CDR3 region: CASSQDPLAGGRETQYF. CDR3 nucleotides: TGTGCCAGCAGCCAAGATCCTCTAGCGGGGGGGCGGGAGACCCAGTACTTC.

The gene calls are TRBV9 and TRBJ2-7; TRBD2 is a possible D gene (6 bases). The V end was cut by 3 bases, the J end by 0 bases, with 13 bases between. CDR3 length: 15 amino acids. Germline V gives CDR1 SGDLS, CDR2 YYNGEE. The CDR3 nucleotides read TGTGCCAGCAGCGCCGGGGGTGGAAGCTCCTACGAGCAGTACTTC. This encodes CASSAGGGSSYEQYF.

This clone is a singleton in its sample. This chain links TRBV23-1 with TRBJ1-1, with no clear D. TRBV23-1 is flagged as an ORF with uncertain function. Between the trimmed V and J ends, which lost 2 bases and 7 bases, there was a span of 14 bases. The CDR3 extends over 14 amino acids. CDR3: CASSQSRRPVEAFF. DNA of the CDR3: TGCGCCAGCAGTCAAAGCAGGAGGCCCGTTGAAGCTTTCTTT.

This sequence joins TRBV10-3 and TRBJ1-6; D is undetermined. Germline-derived CDR1 and CDR2 are ENHRY and SYGVKD. The ends were cut back, 2 bases at V and 7 bases at J, with 6 bases in the middle. This CDR3 is built from 13 residues. The CDR3 here is CAISEEVNSPLHF. The CDR3 DNA reads TGTGCCATCAGTGAGGAGGTGAATTCACCCCTCCACTTT.

The chain is built from TRBV6-5 and TRBJ1-1, with D possibly TRBD1 on 5 matching bases. Germline CDR1 reads MNHEY; CDR2 reads SVGAGI. The length of the CDR3 is 11 residues. Trimming took 4 bases from V and 11 from J, leaving 11 bases between them. Written as DNA, the CDR3 is TGTGCCAGCAGTTCGGGGGGGTATGCTTTCTTT. It encodes CASSSGGYAFF.